This paragraph reports one TCR beta chain. Graves' hyperthyroidism without ophthalmopathy progression within 18 months was termed stable. The data originate from a study of T cells in Graves' hyperthyroidism and ophthalmopathy. Amplification yielded TCR beta CDR3 regions, with RNA transcripts as the source. An initial round of RT-PCR targeting the TCR CDR3 relied on the HTBI primer set. TCRdb itself ran the multiplex PCR reads through MiXCR, one entry per CDR3 protein. The data hold 800,000 or so distinct CDR3 sequences, with roughly 40% observed a single time. CDR1 MGHDK and CDR2 SYGVNS come from the germline V gene. This CDR3 has 14 residues. V lost 5 bases, J lost 1 base, and 3 bases stayed unmatched.

The receptor comes from a man between 18 and 35 years old with Graves' hyperthyroidism. The specimen was blood. V is TRBV25-1 and J is TRBJ1-1; 8 positions match TRBD1. CDR3 sequence reads: CASSWTGPNTEAFF. The CDR3, as DNA: TGTGCCAGCAGTTGGACAGGGCCGAACACTGAAGCTTTCTTT.